This entry features one T cell receptor beta chain sequence. The entry originates in a study of cytomegalovirus exposure and HLA in healthy donors. The length of the CDR3 is 13 residues. V dropped 3 bases and J dropped 2 bases, with 10 bases sitting between them. Germline CDR1 SQVTM, CDR2 ANQGSEA. Use of 60 Vbeta and 13 Jbeta primers characterized the PCR. Produced via immunoSEQ multiplex PCR; TCRdb's table is partial and in-frame only. This sample carries 140,000 to 150,000 clones, 80% of them seen once, and the ten largest clones take roughly 4.5%. While unrecorded immune exposures were likely, the donors were nominally healthy when sampled.

Sequencing used PBMCs. The TCR sequence derives from a middle-aged man in good health and CMV-seronegative. This sequence joins TRBV29-1 and TRBJ1-2; the D is unclear. CDR3 bases: TGCAGCGTTGAGAGGAGGTTAAACTATGGCTACACCTTC. Protein: CSVERRLNYGYTF. Combining the CDR3 with reference TRBV29-1 and TRBJ1-2 gives the whole variable domain SAVISQKPSRDICQRGTSLTIQCQVDSQVTMMFWYRQQPGQSLTLIATANQGSEATYESGFVIDKFPISRPNLTFSTLTVSNMSPEDSSIYLCSVERRLNYGYTFGSGTRLTVV.